This T cell receptor beta chain comes out of a study of T-cell reconstitution after alpha-beta-depleted transplantation in children. Study-level findings and limits: T-cell numbers and diversity one year post-transplant derived largely from freshly generated T cells.

Unique molecular identifiers were built into the TCRbeta library. TCRdb processed the PCR reads anew with MiXCR; each CDR3 protein has one entry. Seen here are some 6,000 distinct CDR3 sequences, roughly 17% observed once, and the top ten hold around 12%. This clonotype was seen a handful of times. Its antigen is as yet unknown. CDR3 size: 15 residues. The source of this sequence is a male patient between 10 and 17 years old who had a stem cell transplant for acute myeloid leukemia, so the T cells may come from the graft donor. The sequencing here drew on PBMCs, mostly from graft donor cells, taken 60 days after TCRalphabeta/CD19-depleted stem cell transplant. This chain uses TRBV21-1 with TRBJ2-5. TRBV21-1 is recorded as a pseudogene. DNA of the CDR3: TGTGCCAGCAGCATCTCCGAGGCAGACGTCGAGACCCAGTACTTC. Its protein is CASSISEADVETQYF.